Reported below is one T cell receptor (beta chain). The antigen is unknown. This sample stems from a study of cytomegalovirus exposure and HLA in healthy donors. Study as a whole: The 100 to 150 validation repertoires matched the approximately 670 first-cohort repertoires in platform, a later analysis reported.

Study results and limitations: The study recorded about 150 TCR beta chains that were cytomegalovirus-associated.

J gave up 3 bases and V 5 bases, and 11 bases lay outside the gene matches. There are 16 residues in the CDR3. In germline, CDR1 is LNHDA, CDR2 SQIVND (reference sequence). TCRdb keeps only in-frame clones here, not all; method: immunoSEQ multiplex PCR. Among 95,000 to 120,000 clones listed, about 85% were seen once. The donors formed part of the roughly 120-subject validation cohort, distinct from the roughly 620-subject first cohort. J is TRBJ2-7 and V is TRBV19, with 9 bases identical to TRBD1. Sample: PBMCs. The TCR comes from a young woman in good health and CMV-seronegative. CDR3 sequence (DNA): TGTGCCAGTAGTTTCACCGGGACAGGGAGTCTCTACGAGCAGTACTTC. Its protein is CASSFTGTGSLYEQYF.